This TCR beta chain was found in a study of monozygotic twins with inflammatory bowel disease. From its re-call of the 5' RACE reads, TCRdb lists each CDR3 protein once, without DNA. The table lists approximately 400,000 distinct CDR3 sequences, with 2.4% in the top ten. Investigators extracted total RNA from whole blood and did not sort T cells. Germline CDR1 is SGHKS and CDR2 is YYEKEE (reference sequence). The CDR3 extends over 14 amino acids. The rearrangement links TRBV5-5 to TRBJ2-7; TCRdb outputs TRBD1, but without DNA this stays unchecked. The sequenced sample was blood. The TCR originated in a human donor with ulcerative colitis or Crohn's disease, or a healthy co-twin of an affected twin (not recorded which). CDR3 residues: CASSPPSQLGEQYF.